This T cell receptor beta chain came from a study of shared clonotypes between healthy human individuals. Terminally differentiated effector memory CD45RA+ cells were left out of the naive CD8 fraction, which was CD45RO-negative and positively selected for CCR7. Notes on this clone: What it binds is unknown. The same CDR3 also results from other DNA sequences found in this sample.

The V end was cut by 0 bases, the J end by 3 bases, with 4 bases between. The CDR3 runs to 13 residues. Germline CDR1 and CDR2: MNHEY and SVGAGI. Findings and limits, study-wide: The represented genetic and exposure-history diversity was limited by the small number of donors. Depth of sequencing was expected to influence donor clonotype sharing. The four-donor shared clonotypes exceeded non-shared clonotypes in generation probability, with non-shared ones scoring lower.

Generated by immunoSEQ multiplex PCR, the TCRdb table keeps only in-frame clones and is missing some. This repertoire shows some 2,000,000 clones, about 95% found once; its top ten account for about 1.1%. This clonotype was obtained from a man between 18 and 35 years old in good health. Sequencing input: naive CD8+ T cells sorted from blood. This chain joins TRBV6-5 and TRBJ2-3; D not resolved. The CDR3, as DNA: TGTGCCAGCAGTTACTCATCTACAGATACGCAGTATTTT. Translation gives CASSYSSTDTQYF.